This TCR beta chain was observed in a study of cytomegalovirus exposure and HLA in healthy donors. The study's findings and limits: 87-base-pair reads could not separate some V segments, including TRBV6-2 and TRBV6-3. The sole available immune exposure information was CMV serostatus. Later work showed greater clonal expansion in HLA-associated TCR beta chains than in equally common others.

Germline V lookup: CDR1 PRHDT, CDR2 FYEKMQ (reference sequence). This CDR3 region has 17 residues. Trimming cost V 4 bases and J 4 bases; bases outside gene matches: 16. About this clone: Its specificity is unknown.

It was with 60 Vbeta and 13 Jbeta primers that the PCR ran. Here immunoSEQ multiplex PCR was the method, and the copy in TCRdb shows in-frame clones only, minus some. The data hold 95,000 to 150,000 clones, with around 86% observed a single time. V and J are TRBV13 and TRBJ2-7; 7 bases align to TRBD1. This TCR derives from a middle-aged woman in good health and CMV-seronegative. The specimen sequenced was PBMCs. This CDR3 is CASSSYGETGRGYEQYF. The CDR3 DNA follows: TGTGCCAGCAGCTCTTATGGGGAGACAGGGAGAGGGTACGAGCAGTACTTC.